The 4 T cell receptor beta chains below all came from one sample that was sequenced in a study of neoadjuvant anti-PD-1 for oral cavity cancer. Noted time point: after neoadjuvant nivolumab, at surgical resection. This table comes from immunoSEQ multiplex PCR, and its TCRdb copy is limited to in-frame clones, with some not included. The sample consists of fewer than 10,000 clones, approximately 72% of them appearing once. This material consisted of PBMCs, taken after nivolumab (anti-PD-1) treatment. All receptors come from a person aged 35 to 85 with oral cavity squamous cell carcinoma.

The chain recombines TRBV5-6 with TRBJ2-7; TRBD2 is a possible D gene (6 bases). Germline lookup yields CDR1 SGHDT and CDR2 YYEEEE. This CDR3 spans 15 amino acids. V gave up 3 bases and J gave up 2 bases, with 15 bases separating them. CDR3 loop: CASSSWGTRTYEQYF. Written as DNA, the CDR3 is TGTGCCAGCAGCTCGTGGGGGACTCGGACCTACGAGCAGTACTTC. Drawing the rest from reference TRBV5-6 and TRBJ2-7, the complete variable domain is DAGVTQSPTHLIKTRGQQVTLRCSPKSGHDTVSWYQQALGQGPQFIFQYYEEEERQRGNFPDRFSGHQFPNYSSELNVNALLLGDSALYLCASSSWGTRTYEQYFGPGTRLTVT.

The chain employs TRBV11-3 and TRBJ1-6, with D tentatively TRBD1 (6 bases). The V gene's germline CDR1 is SGHNT and CDR2 YENEEA. This CDR3 has 14 residues. V dropped 4 bases and J dropped 7 bases, with 11 bases sitting between them. CDR3 sequence: CASSSGDANSPLHF. The CDR3 bases are TGTGCCAGCAGCTCAGGGGACGCCAATTCACCCCTCCACTTT.

CDR3 residues: CASSFGGEQFF. Written as DNA, the CDR3 is TGCGCCAGCAGCTTTGGCGGGGAGCAGTTCTTC. The rearrangement uses TRBV5-1 and TRBJ2-1; weak D call: TRBD2 (5 bases). CDR1 and CDR2 (germline): SGHRS, YFSETQ. This CDR3 region has 11 residues. V was clipped by 2 bases and J by 10 bases, with 7 bases between them.

The chain couples TRBV5-1 to TRBJ2-7; D not certain. This CDR3 is built from 13 residues. CDR1 is SGHRS, CDR2 YFSETQ, per germline. V was shortened by 3 bases and J by 3 bases, with 10 bases between the two germline ends. Here the CDR3 reads CASSSEGIYEQYF. The CDR3 DNA is TGCGCCAGCAGCTCTGAAGGTATCTACGAGCAGTACTTC.